Shown below are 28 T cell receptor beta chains from a single sample sequenced in a study of breast tumors, draining lymph nodes, adjacent tissues. TCRdb re-analysed the multiplex PCR reads in MiXCR, keeping a single row per CDR3 protein. Here the sample spans under 25,000 distinct CDR3 sequences, approximately 42% being singletons. Material: breast tumor tissue. The receptor source for this set is a female donor with breast cancer. Some clones in this sample may be carry-over from other donors' samples.

In nucleotides, the CDR3 is TGCGCCAGCAGCCAAGAGTGGCCAGGAGGCTCCTACGAGCAGTACTTC. Its translation: CASSQEWPGGSYEQYF. The chain carries TRBV4-1 and TRBJ2-7; D is possibly TRBD2 (5 bases). The CDR3 totals 16 residues. The V end was cut by 0 bases, the J end by 0 bases, with 12 bases between. In germline, CDR1 is MGHRA, CDR2 YSYEKL.

This clonotype was seen many times. The chain employs TRBV15 and TRBJ1-2; the match to TRBD1 covers 9 bases. The V segment lost 7 bases and the J segment 5 bases; nucleotides outside the gene matches: 5. The CDR3 sequence is 13 residues long. CDR1 is LNHNV, CDR2 YYDKDF, per germline (reference sequence). CDR3 residues: CATTLDRGYGYTF. DNA for the CDR3: TGTGCCACCACCCTAGACAGGGGGTATGGCTACACCTTC.

In regard to this clonotype: The DNA is omitted, as the CDR3 cannot be located on it reliably, and the CDR3 follows TCRdb's listing. The chain carries TRBV13 and TRBJ2-3; TRBD2 was called by the table and not checked on the DNA. The germline CDR1 and CDR2 sequences are PRHDT and FYEKMQ (reference sequence). 22 amino acids form the CDR3, both terminal residues included. The CDR3 sequence is CASSFYICSARDPNVRTDTQYF.

This clonotype was recorded at least ten times. The V gene is TRBV5-6, the J gene TRBJ2-7; D remains unclear. Trimming removed 2 bases at V and 4 bases at J, with 7 bases between. CDR1 and CDR2 from the germline V gene are SGHDT and YYEEEE. CDR3 size: 12 residues. Here the CDR3 DNA reads TGTGCCAGCAGCTTTAGTAGATACGAGCAGTACTTC. This encodes CASSFSRYEQYF.

This chain connects TRBV5-1 to TRBJ2-7, with 7 bases lining up with TRBD1. The CDR3 extends over 15 amino acids. V lost 0 bases and J lost 6; bases outside the gene matches: 9. Germline V gene lookup returns CDR1 SGHRS and CDR2 YFSETQ. CDR3 region: CASSLAFGQASEQYF. The CDR3, as DNA: TGCGCCAGCAGCTTGGCTTTCGGACAGGCTAGCGAGCAGTACTTC. Full variable domain (rest looked up from reference TRBV5-1 and TRBJ2-7): KAGVTQTPRYLIKTRGQQVTLSCSPISGHRSVSWYQQTPGQGLQFLFEYFSETQRNKGNFPGRFSGRQFSNSRSEMNVSTLELGDSALYLCASSLAFGQASEQYFGPGTRLTVT.

The chain is built from TRBV9 and TRBJ2-1, with D unclear. The CDR3 runs to 16 residues. Germline values: CDR1 SGDLS, CDR2 YYNGEE. V lost 4 bases to trimming and J lost 0 bases, with 14 bases between them. The CDR3 DNA follows: TGTGCCAGCAGCTCTCACAGACTTCGCTCCTACAATGAGCAGTTCTTC. Amino acids: CASSSHRLRSYNEQFF.

This clonotype was picked up many times. This chain links TRBV6-5 with TRBJ2-7; no clear D gene. Germline CDR1 MNHEY, CDR2 SVGAGI. CDR3 length equals 14 residues. V gave up 5 bases and J gave up 4 bases, with 15 bases separating them. This CDR3 reads CASSHTAAAYEQYF. The CDR3 bases are TGTGCCAGCAGTCACACCGCGGCAGCTTACGAGCAGTACTTC.

The V call is TRBV29-1, the J call TRBJ1-1; a possible D gene is TRBD1 (6 bases). The CDR3 is made up of 15 amino acids. V was trimmed by 3 bases and J by 0 bases, leaving 14 bases between them. Germline assignment: CDR1 SQVTM and CDR2 ANQGSEA. Here the CDR3 DNA reads TGCAGCGTTGAGGGGGGAAGGGGGGTGAACACTGAAGCTTTCTTT. This translates into CSVEGGRGVNTEAFF.

This clonotype was observed many times. A read error may produce the germline difference seen at one junction end. The V gene is TRBV6-6, the J gene TRBJ2-5, with TRBD2 identical over 9 bases. The length of the CDR3 is 17 residues. Per the germline V gene, CDR1 is MNHNY and CDR2 is SVGAGI (reference sequence). CDR3: CASSHSYLAGHQETQYF. The CDR3, as DNA: TGTGCCAGCAGTCACTCGTATCTAGCGGGGCACCAAGAGACCCAGTACTTC.

The chain employs TRBV20-1 and TRBJ1-2; no definite D call. Germline V gene sequence: CDR1 DFQATT, CDR2 SNEGSKA (reference sequence). The CDR3 runs to 14 residues. V was shortened by 0 bases and J by 12 bases, with 20 bases between the two germline ends. The DNA for the CDR3 is TGCAGTGCTAGAGATACTAGCCTTAACTATGGTCACACCTTC. Its protein product is CSARDTSLNYGHTF.

This clonotype was counted many times. V gene TRBV6-1 combines with J gene TRBJ1-2; no definite D call. V lost 7 bases, J lost 2 bases, and 11 bases lay in between. Germline loops: CDR1 MNHNS, CDR2 SASEGT. There are 13 residues in the CDR3. The CDR3 nucleotides read TGTGCCAGCACTCGGGTTTTAAACTATGGCTACACCTTC. It is translated as CASTRVLNYGYTF.

In this sample, this clonotype turned up many times. The chain links TRBV5-1 to TRBJ2-2, with D hard to call. The V end was cut by 3 bases, the J end by 1 base, with 7 bases between. The germline CDR1 and CDR2 sequences are SGHRS and YFSETQ. The CDR3 is 14 residues long. The CDR3, as DNA: TGCGCCAGCAGCTGGGCACAGAACACCGGGGAGCTGTTTTTT. The encoded protein is CASSWAQNTGELFF.

This clonotype was counted many times. CDR3 DNA: TGTGCCAGCAGCCAAGATCCCGGAGAGTCAGGGTACGAGCAGTACTTC. This codes for CASSQDPGESGYEQYF. This chain connects TRBV4-2 to TRBJ2-7, with D possibly being TRBD1 (5 bases). This CDR3 is 16 amino acids long. Germline loops: CDR1 LGHNA, CDR2 YNFKEQ. V lost 0 bases to trimming and J lost 4 bases, with 16 bases between them.

V and J are TRBV7-2 and TRBJ1-6; D remains ambiguous. This CDR3 contains 14 residues. Deletions cut 2 bases from V and 10 bases from J, with 12 bases between. Looked up from germline, CDR1 is SGHTA and CDR2 is FQGNSA. CDR3 bases: TGTGCCAGCAGCTTATCGGTAGGTCGGTCACCCCTCCACTTT. This codes for CASSLSVGRSPLHF.

V is TRBV2 and J is TRBJ2-7; tentative D call: TRBD2 (5 bases). Trimming stripped 6 bases from V and 3 bases from J, with 12 bases between. The CDR3 length is 13 residues. Per the germline V gene, CDR1 is SNHLY and CDR2 is FYNNEI. Written as DNA, the CDR3 is TGTGCCAGCAGGGTGGGAGCAGTCTACGAGCAGTACGTC. This sequence encodes CASRVGAVYEQYV.

V usage is TRBV30 and J usage is TRBJ2-3, with 12 positions matching TRBD2. V shed 1 base and J 10 bases; nucleotides not matched to a gene: 6. This CDR3 has 14 residues. Germline loops: CDR1 GTSNPN, CDR2 SVGIG (reference sequence). CDR3 amino acids: CAWSETSGGLPQYF. The CDR3 region has the DNA TGTGCCTGGAGTGAGACTAGCGGGGGTCTCCCGCAGTATTTT.

This clonotype has ten or more counts. The J gene is TRBJ2-5, the V gene TRBV11-3, with D tentatively TRBD2 (6 bases). The CDR3 totals 16 residues. Germline V gene lookup returns CDR1 SGHNT and CDR2 YENEEA. V lost 7 bases to trimming and J lost 0 bases, with 18 bases between them. CDR3 nucleotides: TGTGCCAGCACCCCTCGAGGAGGGAGAAACCAAGAGACCCAGTACTTC. Its protein is CASTPRGGRNQETQYF.

The CDR3 DNA reads TGTGCCAGCAGCCCCGTTGTGTGGGAAAAACTGTTTTTT. It yields the protein CASSPVVWEKLFF. The J gene is TRBJ1-4, the V gene TRBV11-2; D not resolved. CDR1 SGHAT and CDR2 FQNNGV come from the germline V gene. CDR3 length equals 13 residues. V was trimmed by 5 bases and J by 8 bases, leaving 12 bases between them.

J is TRBJ2-5 and V is TRBV6-4; D call uncertain. The CDR3 length is 15 residues. Germline CDR1 and CDR2: MRHNA and SNTAGT. The ends were cut back, 3 bases at V and 5 bases at J, with 16 bases in the middle. CDR3 nucleotide sequence: TGTGCCAGCAGTGAACAGTCGAACACCGGGGAGACCCAGTACTTC. It codes for CASSEQSNTGETQYF.

This clonotype was detected many times. V is TRBV10-3 and J is TRBJ1-3; D gene uncertain. Germline V CDR1 and CDR2: ENHRY, SYGVKD. Trimming stripped 0 bases from V and 4 bases from J, with 7 bases between. The CDR3 runs 14 residues. Written as DNA, the CDR3 is TGTGCCATCAGTGAGTCGACTCGAGGAAACACCATATATTTT. This gives the protein CAISESTRGNTIYF.

The chain couples TRBV12-3 or TRBV12-4 to TRBJ2-3, with no clear D. Deletions cut 8 bases from V and 4 bases from J, with 16 bases between. This CDR3 has 14 amino acids. CDR3 sequence (DNA): TGTGCCAGCCAGCCCGTTGGTGGGGCAGATACGCAGTATTTT. Its translation: CASQPVGGADTQYF.

V and J are TRBV5-1 and TRBJ2-2; 11 nucleotides match TRBD1. The CDR3 spans 17 residues. The junction had 7 bases not matched to a gene; V was cut back by 4 bases and J by 2 bases. CDR1 and CDR2 from the germline V gene are SGHRS and YFSETQ. The CDR3 DNA reads TGCGCCAGCAGCCCCGGGACAGGGGGTACTAACACCGGGGAGCTGTTTTTT. This sequence encodes CASSPGTGGTNTGELFF.

The V gene is TRBV5-1, the J gene TRBJ2-5; D is unresolved. V lost 3 bases, J lost 1 base, and 10 bases lay in between. Germline V gene lookup returns CDR1 SGHRS and CDR2 YFSETQ. The CDR3 extends over 14 amino acids. CDR3 coding DNA: TGCGCCAGCAGCTACCGACACTCCCAAGAGACCCAGTACTTC. Its translation is CASSYRHSQETQYF.

In the case of this clonotype: The junction does not match germline at one end; this may be a read error. The chain recombines TRBV19 with TRBJ2-1, with D unresolved. Germline V CDR1 and CDR2: LNHDA, SQIVND (reference sequence). This CDR3 has 13 amino acids. Written as DNA, the CDR3 is TGTGCCAGTGGTATAGACGTCTACAATGAGCAGTTCTTC. Protein product: CASGIDVYNEQFF. The variable domain in full, with the rest retrieved from reference TRBV19 and TRBJ2-1, is DGGITQSPKYLFRKEGQNVTLSCEQNLNHDAMYWYRQDPGQGLRLIYYSQIVNDFQKGDIAEGYSVSREKKESFPLTVTSAQKNPTAFYLCASGIDVYNEQFFGPGTRLTVL.

Many counts were recorded for this clonotype. The rearrangement joins TRBV27 to TRBJ1-2; D unresolved. Between the trimmed V and J ends, which lost 6 bases and 3 bases, there was a span of 17 bases. CDR3 length: 15 residues. CDR1 MNHEY and CDR2 SMNVEV come from the germline V gene (reference sequence). The CDR3 here is CASSLSSGNYYGYTF. CDR3 DNA sequence: TGTGCCAGCAGCCTAAGCTCGGGGAACTACTATGGCTACACCTTC.

The chain combines TRBV2 with TRBJ2-7, with D possibly matching TRBD1 (6 bases). This CDR3 contains 14 residues. Deletions cut 7 bases from V and 2 bases from J, with 15 bases between. The germline V gene has CDR1 SNHLY and CDR2 FYNNEI. The CDR3 reads CASKPDRATYEQYF. CDR3 sequence (DNA): TGTGCCAGCAAACCGGACAGAGCGACCTACGAGCAGTACTTC. Variable domain in full (rest from reference TRBV2 and TRBJ2-7): EPEVTQTPSHQVTQMGQEVILRCVPISNHLYFYWYRQILGQKVEFLVSFYNNEISEKSEIFDDQFSVERPDGSNFTLKIRSTKLEDSAMYFCASKPDRATYEQYFGPGTRLTVT.

This clonotype was seen a single time. The conserved phenylalanine or tryptophan is not found at the CDR3 terminus, so this likely reflects a read error. The chain employs TRBV7-8 and TRBJ2-7; 10 bases align to TRBD1. This CDR3 is built from 14 residues. Germline CDR1 reads SGHVS; CDR2 reads FQNEAQ. The V and J ends lost 3 bases and 5 bases, in that order; junction bases with no gene match: 4. In DNA form, the CDR3 reads TGTGCCAGCAGCTTTTCCGGGACAGGGGACGAGCAGTACCTC. Amino acid sequence: CASSFSGTGDEQYL.

At least ten counts were recorded for this clonotype. A read error may explain this, as a much larger clone is one base away. The chain uses TRBV20-1 and TRBJ2-5, with TRBD1 identical over 12 bases. Germline V lookup: CDR1 DFQATT, CDR2 SNEGSKA (reference sequence). The CDR3 is 12 amino acids. The CDR3 region has the DNA TGCAGCGGGACAGGGGGCGCGGAGACCCCGTACTTC. Its protein is CSGTGGAETPYF.